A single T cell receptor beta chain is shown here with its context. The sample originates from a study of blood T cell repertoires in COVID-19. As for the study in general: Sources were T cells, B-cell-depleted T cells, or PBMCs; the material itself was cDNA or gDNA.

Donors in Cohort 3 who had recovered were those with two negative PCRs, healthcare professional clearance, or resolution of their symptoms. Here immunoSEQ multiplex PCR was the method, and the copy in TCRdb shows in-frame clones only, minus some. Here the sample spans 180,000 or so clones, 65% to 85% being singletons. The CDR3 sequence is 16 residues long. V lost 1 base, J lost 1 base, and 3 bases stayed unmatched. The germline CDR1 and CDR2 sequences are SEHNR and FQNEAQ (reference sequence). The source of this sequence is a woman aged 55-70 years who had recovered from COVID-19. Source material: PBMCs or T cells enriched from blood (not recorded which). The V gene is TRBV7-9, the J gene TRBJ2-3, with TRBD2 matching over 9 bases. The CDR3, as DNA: TGTGCCAGCAGCTTAGATCGACTAGCGGGCACAGATACGCAGTATTTT. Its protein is CASSLDRLAGTDTQYF.